Below, 19 T cell receptor beta chains from the same sample are listed, as sequenced in a study of T cell clones after liver transplantation (dated by TCRdb to about 2019). Libraries were built with the immunoSEQ multiplex PCR assay. Imported from immuneACCESS, the table was reduced by TCRdb to in-frame sequences with V and J called. These copies leave out some clones; in studies compared against another copy, an unresolved V gene accounts for under half, and the cause of the remainder is not known. This sample holds roughly 74,000 clones; around 80% were observed only once. About 0.63% of the sample is held by the ten biggest clonotypes. Per the publication, the time point label means: pre-transplant. This specimen was CD4+ T cells from blood, taken before liver transplant. The receptors derive from a human donor who received a liver transplant.

V usage is TRBV6-6 and J usage is TRBJ1-1; D uncertain. CDR3 length: 14 amino acids. V was cut by 5 bases and J by 5 bases, with 15 bases left in between. Germline V lookup: CDR1 MNHNY, CDR2 SVGAGI (reference sequence). CDR3 coding DNA: TGTGCCAGCAGTCACGAACGGCGGATGACTGAAGCTTTCTTT. This encodes CASSHERRMTEAFF.

The chain recombines TRBV5-1 with TRBJ2-7; D may be TRBD1 (6 bases). CDR3 length: 14 residues. Germline CDR1 SGHRS, CDR2 YFSETQ. V lost 2 bases and J 5 bases, leaving 14 bases between the germline ends. CDR3 DNA sequence: TGCGCCAGCAGCTTTCAACAGGGTATAGACGAGCAGTACTTC. As protein: CASSFQQGIDEQYF.

The J gene is TRBJ2-1, the V gene TRBV7-9; 9 bases agree with TRBD2. The germline V gene has CDR1 SEHNR and CDR2 FQNEAQ (reference sequence). The CDR3 sequence is 19 residues long. V lost 1 base to trimming and J lost 8 bases; unmatched junction nucleotides: 18. CDR3 nucleotide sequence: TGTGCCAGCAGCTTAGAAAGGCGGACTAGCGATATTTGGGGGCATGAGCAGTTCTTC. Its translation is CASSLERRTSDIWGHEQFF. Together with reference TRBV7-9 and TRBJ2-1, the CDR3 gives the full variable domain: DTGVSQNPRHKITKRGQNVTFRCDPISEHNRLYWYRQTLGQGPEFLTYFQNEAQLEKSRLLSDRFSAERPKGSFSTLEIQRTEQGDSAMYLCASSLERRTSDIWGHEQFFGPGTRLTVL.

The CDR3 loop reads CSVVEGNGPTGELFF. CDR3 DNA: TGCAGCGTTGTAGAGGGAAATGGGCCTACCGGGGAGCTGTTTTTT. The rearrangement links TRBV29-1 to TRBJ2-2; D is possibly TRBD2 (5 bases). Germline lookup yields CDR1 SQVTM and CDR2 ANQGSEA. The CDR3 consists of 15 residues. V lost 4 bases and J 5 bases, leaving 17 bases between the germline ends.

This chain links TRBV18 with TRBJ2-7; TRBD1 might be the D (5 bases). The CDR3 spans 13 residues. Germline assignment: CDR1 KGHSH and CDR2 LQKENI. V gave up 6 bases and J gave up 4 bases, with 13 bases separating them. The CDR3 reads CASSSGQGYEQYF. CDR3 DNA: TGTGCCAGCTCCTCGGGTCAGGGATACGAGCAGTACTTC. The variable domain in full, completed from reference TRBV18 and TRBJ2-7, reads NAGVMQNPRHLVRRRGQEARLRCSPMKGHSHVYWYRQLPEEGLKFMVYLQKENIIDESGMPKERFSAEFPKEGPSILRIQQVVRGDSAAYFCASSSGQGYEQYFGPGTRLTVT.

This sequence joins TRBV18 and TRBJ1-1; D is undetermined. Germline-derived CDR1 and CDR2 are KGHSH and LQKENI. This CDR3 is built from 14 residues. Trimming took 4 bases from V and 0 from J, leaving 9 bases between them. Here the CDR3 DNA reads TGTGCCAGCTCACTAGGACGGCTGAACACTGAAGCTTTCTTT. Encoded protein: CASSLGRLNTEAFF.

This chain joins TRBV20-1 and TRBJ1-2; D not resolved. Trimming removed 5 bases from V and 2 bases from J, with 6 bases in between. The CDR3 consists of 11 residues. CDR1 is DFQATT and CDR2 is SNEGSKA in the germline V gene (reference sequence). CDR3 sequence: CSAHVNYGYTF. In DNA, the CDR3 is TGCAGTGCTCACGTAAACTATGGCTACACCTTC.

The chain links TRBV27 to TRBJ2-2; maybe TRBD2 (6 bases). The germline CDR1 and CDR2 sequences are MNHEY and SMNVEV (reference sequence). Trimming removed 2 bases at V and 5 bases at J, with 12 bases between. CDR3 size: 15 residues. CDR3 nucleotide sequence: TGTGCCAGCAGTTTACGGGGACTCCTGACCGGGGAGCTGTTTTTT. This gives the protein CASSLRGLLTGELFF.

The V call is TRBV18, the J call TRBJ2-3, with D perhaps given as TRBD1 or TRBD2 (6 bases each). The V gene lost 0 bases and the J gene lost 3 bases, with 13 bases spanning the gap. The germline V gene encodes CDR1 KGHSH and CDR2 LQKENI. The length of the CDR3 is 16 residues. The CDR3 bases are TGTGCCAGCTCACCACCGGGGGGACAAATAACAGATACGCAGTATTTT. It specifies CASSPPGGQITDTQYF. Supplemented by reference TRBV18 and TRBJ2-3, the full variable domain reads NAGVMQNPRHLVRRRGQEARLRCSPMKGHSHVYWYRQLPEEGLKFMVYLQKENIIDESGMPKERFSAEFPKEGPSILRIQQVVRGDSAAYFCASSPPGGQITDTQYFGPGTRLTVL.

V is TRBV28 and J is TRBJ2-2; D is uncertain. Trimming left V 5 bases short and J 5 bases short, with 12 bases between. Germline CDR1 is MDHEN and CDR2 is SYDVKM. The CDR3 covers 14 residues. The CDR3 is CASSVPPITGELFF. DNA of the CDR3: TGTGCCAGCAGTGTCCCGCCAATTACCGGGGAGCTGTTTTTT.

The chain has TRBV18 and TRBJ2-5; a weak D match, TRBD1 (6 bases). Germline V gives CDR1 KGHSH, CDR2 LQKENI. CDR3 size: 14 residues. V lost 4 bases to trimming and J lost 2 bases, with 11 bases between them. CDR3 bases: TGTGCCAGCTCACTACAACAGGGACAAGAGACCCAGTACTTC. This sequence encodes CASSLQQGQETQYF.

The CDR3 protein is CSVGGRDQYNEQFF. The CDR3 nucleotides are TGCAGCGTTGGGGGGAGGGATCAATACAATGAGCAGTTCTTC. This chain connects TRBV29-1 to TRBJ2-1; 7 nucleotides agree with TRBD2. The length of the CDR3 is 14 residues. The germline CDR1 and CDR2 sequences are SQVTM and ANQGSEA. V was pared by 4 bases and J by 4 bases, with 7 bases of the junction left unmatched.

The genes are TRBV19 and TRBJ2-1; D not resolved. Per the germline V gene, CDR1 is LNHDA and CDR2 is SQIVND (reference sequence). The CDR3 spans 12 residues. V was pared by 4 bases and J by 2 bases, with 3 bases between. Here the CDR3 reads CASSKAYNEQFF. Here the CDR3 DNA reads TGTGCCAGTAGTAAAGCCTACAATGAGCAGTTCTTC.

The chain is built from TRBV7-9 and TRBJ2-5; 7 bases line up with TRBD2. V lost 1 base, J lost 2 bases, and 4 bases stayed unmatched. Germline V lookup: CDR1 SEHNR, CDR2 FQNEAQ (reference sequence). The CDR3 has 15 residues. CDR3 residues: CASSLGTRGQETQYF. DNA for the CDR3: TGTGCCAGCAGCTTAGGGACTAGAGGTCAAGAGACCCAGTACTTC.

J is TRBJ1-2 and V is TRBV19; a possible D gene is TRBD1 (5 bases). CDR1 is LNHDA, CDR2 SQIVND, per germline (reference sequence). V lost 6 bases and J 4 bases, leaving 9 bases between the germline ends. CDR3 length equals 12 residues. This CDR3 reads CASRDNVYGYTF. CDR3 DNA: TGTGCCAGTAGGGACAACGTCTATGGCTACACCTTC.

This clone was counted once. J is TRBJ1-3 and V is TRBV5-1; no definite D call. CDR1 and CDR2 (germline): SGHRS, YFSETQ. The CDR3 is 14 amino acids. V was cut by 4 bases and J by 3 bases, with 11 bases left in between. In nucleotides, the CDR3 is TGCGCCAGCAGCGATGCTCAAGGTGGAAACACCATATATTTT. It specifies CASSDAQGGNTIYF. Filled out from reference TRBV5-1 and TRBJ1-3, the complete variable domain reads KAGVTQTPRYLIKTRGQQVTLSCSPISGHRSVSWYQQTPGQGLQFLFEYFSETQRNKGNFPGRFSGRQFSNSRSEMNVSTLELGDSALYLCASSDAQGGNTIYFGEGSWLTVV.

The chain is built from TRBV27 and TRBJ1-2; no firm D call. Germline V lookup: CDR1 MNHEY, CDR2 SMNVEV (reference sequence). Between the trimmed V and J ends, which lost 4 bases and 5 bases, there was a span of 11 bases. The CDR3 runs to 13 residues. CDR3 protein: CASSSTRGYGYTF. The DNA of the CDR3 is TGTGCCAGCAGTTCCACGAGAGGGTATGGCTACACCTTC.

This chain joins TRBV21-1 and TRBJ2-7; the DNA was not used to check the table's D call, TRBD2. TRBV21-1 is assigned pseudogene status. The CDR3 length is 15 residues. The chain's CDR3 is CASSISLGGSYEQYF. In DNA, the CDR3 is TGTGCCAGCAGCATATCACTAGGCGGATCCTACGAGCAGTACTTC.

The V and J genes are TRBV6-6 and TRBJ1-4, with no clear D. Germline values: CDR1 MNHNY, CDR2 SVGAGI (reference sequence). With 2 bases removed from V and 3 bases from J, the gap between germline ends came to 7 bases. The CDR3 consists of 14 residues. This CDR3 reads CASSYGQPNEKLFF. CDR3 coding DNA: TGTGCCAGCAGTTACGGGCAGCCTAATGAAAAACTGTTTTTT.